These T cell receptor beta chains were read from a single sample in a study of regulatory T cells in long-lasting Graves disease. Each CDR3 protein is one row after TCRdb ran MiXCR on the multiplex PCR reads. The sample records about 200,000 distinct CDR3 sequences, about 17% being singletons. The source was peripheral blood mononuclear cells (PBMCs), collected at new diagnosis, from a patient treated with antithyroid drugs. These TCRs come from a female donor with Graves disease. Each CDR3 is given with its conserved first and last residue. Each record gives: clone size, J gene, CDR3 length, V gene, D gene, CDR3 DNA, CDR3 protein. A D gene is named only where the DNA matches it firmly. Only part of the rows carry a size: once, few, many, or a class if the clone is expanded.

clone_size: -
j_call: TRBJ2-1
cdr3_length: 14
v_call: TRBV6-1
d_call: -
cdr3_nt: TGTGCCAGCATTCGGTCTAGCGCCTACAATGAGCAGTTCTTC
cdr3_aa: CASIRSSAYNEQFF

clone_size: many
j_call: TRBJ1-3
cdr3_length: 11
v_call: TRBV30
d_call: -
cdr3_nt: TGTGCCTGGAGTCTCGGAAACACCATATATTTT
cdr3_aa: CAWSLGNTIYF

clone_size: many
j_call: TRBJ2-1
cdr3_length: 16
v_call: TRBV9
d_call: TRBD2
cdr3_nt: TGTGCCAGCAGCGTAGGTAGCGGGGACTTATACAATGAGCAGTTCTTC
cdr3_aa: CASSVGSGDLYNEQFF

clone_size: many
j_call: TRBJ1-5
cdr3_length: 17
v_call: TRBV28
d_call: -
cdr3_nt: TGTGCCAGCAGTTTATTCAACCGGGGGCGCGGGAATCAGCCCCAGCATTTT
cdr3_aa: CASSLFNRGRGNQPQHF

clone_size: many
j_call: TRBJ2-5
cdr3_length: 16
v_call: TRBV30
d_call: TRBD1
cdr3_nt: TGTGCCTGGGTGACAGGGGGCGAATTCGGGGGAGAGACCCAGTACTTC
cdr3_aa: CAWVTGGEFGGETQYF

clone_size: few
j_call: TRBJ2-7
cdr3_length: 16
v_call: TRBV9
d_call: -
cdr3_nt: TGTGCCAGCAGCTCGGTGGGCGTGACCCCCATGGACGAGCAGTACTTC
cdr3_aa: CASSSVGVTPMDEQYF

clone_size: many
j_call: TRBJ1-1
cdr3_length: 15
v_call: TRBV6-5
d_call: -
cdr3_nt: TGTGCCAGCAGTGTACTCGGACACCCGAACACTGAAGCTTTCTTT
cdr3_aa: CASSVLGHPNTEAFF

clone_size: few
j_call: TRBJ2-3
cdr3_length: 15
v_call: TRBV2
d_call: -
cdr3_nt: TGTGCCAGCAGTTCCCCGGGACCCCGCACAGATACGCAGTATTTT
cdr3_aa: CASSSPGPRTDTQYF

clone_size: many
j_call: TRBJ2-1
cdr3_length: 14
v_call: TRBV27
d_call: TRBD2
cdr3_nt: TGTGCCAGCGTTAGGACTAGCGGGAGTTATGAGCAGTTCTTC
cdr3_aa: CASVRTSGSYEQFF

clone_size: many
j_call: TRBJ2-3
cdr3_length: 17
v_call: TRBV20-1
d_call: TRBD2
cdr3_nt: TGCAGTGCCCGGGGACTAGCGGGAGGTGGGGGAACAGATACGCAGTATTTT
cdr3_aa: CSARGLAGGGGTDTQYF

clone_size: many
j_call: TRBJ2-3
cdr3_length: 17
v_call: TRBV9
d_call: TRBD2
cdr3_nt: TGTGCCAGCAGCGTAGGCCCTAGCGGGAGTAGCACAGATACGCAGTATTTT
cdr3_aa: CASSVGPSGSSTDTQYF

clone_size: many
j_call: TRBJ2-3
cdr3_length: 16
v_call: TRBV11-2
d_call: -
cdr3_nt: TGTGCCAGCAGTCCTACCGACGGAACTAGCACAGATACGCAGTATTTT
cdr3_aa: CASSPTDGTSTDTQYF

clone_size: many
j_call: TRBJ2-4
cdr3_length: 14
v_call: TRBV28
d_call: -
cdr3_nt: TGTGCCAGCAGTGCCCCTGCCGGTCGGGACATTCAGTACTTC
cdr3_aa: CASSAPAGRDIQYF